This TCR beta chain emerged from a study of T cell repertoires in cytomegalovirus infection. Study conclusions and caveats: The cumulative frequency of public TCR beta families distinguished individuals who carried CMV together with the relevant HLA. HLA-C-restricted CMV clonotypes gave the most frequent clonotype in two of eight donors.

Comments on this clonotype: Its antigen is as yet unknown.

TCRdb processed the reads anew with MiXCR; each CDR3 protein has one entry. The profile shows hundreds of thousands of distinct CDR3 sequences, around 30% of them singletons. The CDR3 is 14 residues long. V lost 4 bases and J lost 1; bases outside the gene matches: 1. Sample: cultured PBMCs, taken from culture after CMV antigen stimulation. The source of this sequence is a human donor in good health (CMV status not recorded). Some clones in this sample may be carry-over from other donors' samples. This chain connects TRBV12-3 or TRBV12-4 to TRBJ2-5; TRBD2 matches at 9 bases. CDR3 DNA sequence: TGTGCCAGCAGTTATAGCGGGAGCCAAGAGACCCAGTACTTC. Encoded protein: CASSYSGSQETQYF.